A single sample gave rise to the 6 T cell receptor beta chains below, sequenced in a study of shared clonotypes between healthy human individuals. Here immunoSEQ multiplex PCR was the method, and the copy in TCRdb shows in-frame clones only, minus some. Among some 2.1 million clones listed, 93% were seen once. Naive CD8 populations comprised CD45RO-negative cells positively selected for CCR7, excluding terminally differentiated effector memory CD45RA+ cells. Sequencing input: naive CD8+ T cells from PBMCs. The receptors originated from a young man in good health. Some clones in this sample may be carry-over from other donors' samples.

V usage is TRBV2 and J usage is TRBJ1-4, with TRBD1 as a possible D gene (5 bases). V was trimmed by 6 bases and J by 1 base, leaving 9 bases between them. Per the germline V gene, CDR1 is SNHLY and CDR2 is FYNNEI. This CDR3 has 14 amino acids. CDR3 sequence (DNA): TGTGCCAGCAGACGGGGGGAAACTAATGAAAAACTGTTTTTT. It is translated as CASRRGETNEKLFF.

The V gene is TRBV30, the J gene TRBJ2-7; D gene ambiguous. The CDR3 is 14 residues long. Trimming cost V 0 bases and J 1 base, with 10 bases left between them. The germline CDR1 and CDR2 sequences are GTSNPN and SVGIG (reference sequence). The CDR3 bases are TGTGCCTGGAGTGTACAACGCCAGTCCTACGAGCAGTACTTC. This translates into CAWSVQRQSYEQYF.

The rearrangement links TRBV4-1 to TRBJ2-3; 13 bases fit TRBD2. From germline, CDR1 is MGHRA and CDR2 YSYEKL. This CDR3 is built from 17 residues. V was pared by 3 bases and J by 6 bases, with 9 bases of the junction left unmatched. The chain's CDR3 is CASSQWTSGRVGDTQYF. For the CDR3, the DNA is TGCGCCAGCAGCCAGTGGACTAGCGGGAGAGTCGGTGATACGCAGTATTTT.

The rearrangement joins TRBV5-1 to TRBJ2-5; perhaps TRBD2 as D (6 bases). CDR1 is SGHRS, CDR2 YFSETQ, per germline. Trimming took off 0 bases at V and 5 bases at J, with 17 bases between the two ends. The CDR3 runs 16 residues. The CDR3 DNA reads TGCGCCAGCAGCTTGGATCTCGGGAGCCTCAGGGAGACCCAGTACTTC. Its translation is CASSLDLGSLRETQYF.

The chain combines TRBV27 with TRBJ2-6; either TRBD1 or TRBD2 may supply D (5 bases each). Germline assignment: CDR1 MNHEY and CDR2 SMNVEV (reference sequence). V lost 7 bases to trimming and J lost 4 bases, with 17 bases between them. The CDR3 is made up of 16 amino acids. Here the CDR3 reads CASTPNGAGGANVLTF. CDR3 DNA sequence: TGTGCCAGCACCCCCAATGGGGCGGGCGGGGCCAACGTCCTGACTTTC.

This clone was picked up one time. The J gene is TRBJ2-7, the V gene TRBV7-2, with D perhaps TRBD1 or TRBD2 (5 bases each). Germline-derived CDR1 and CDR2 are SGHTA and FQGNSA. Trimming took 2 bases from V and 4 from J, leaving 15 bases between them. The CDR3 sequence is 15 residues long. The CDR3 loop reads CASSLHGAAGYEQYF. The CDR3 region has the DNA TGTGCCAGCAGCTTACACGGGGCGGCCGGGTACGAGCAGTACTTC.